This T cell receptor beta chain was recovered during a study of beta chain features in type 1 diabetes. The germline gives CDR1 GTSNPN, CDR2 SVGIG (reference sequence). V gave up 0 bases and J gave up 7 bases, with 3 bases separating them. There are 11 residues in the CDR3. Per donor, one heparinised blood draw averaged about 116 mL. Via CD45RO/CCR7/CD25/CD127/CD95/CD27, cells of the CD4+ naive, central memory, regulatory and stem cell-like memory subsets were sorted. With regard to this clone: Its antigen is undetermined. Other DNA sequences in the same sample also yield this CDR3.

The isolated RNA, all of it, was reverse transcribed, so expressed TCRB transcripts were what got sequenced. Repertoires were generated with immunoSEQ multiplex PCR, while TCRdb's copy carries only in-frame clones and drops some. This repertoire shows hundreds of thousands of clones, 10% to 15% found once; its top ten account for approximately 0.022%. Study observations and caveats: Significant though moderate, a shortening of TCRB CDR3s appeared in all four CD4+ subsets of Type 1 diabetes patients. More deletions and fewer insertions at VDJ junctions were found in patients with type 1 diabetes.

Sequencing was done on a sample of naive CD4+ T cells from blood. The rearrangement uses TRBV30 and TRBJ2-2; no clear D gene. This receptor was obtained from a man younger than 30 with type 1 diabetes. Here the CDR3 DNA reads TGTGCCTGGAGTGTGGTCGGGGAGCTGTTTTTT. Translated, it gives CAWSVVGELFF.